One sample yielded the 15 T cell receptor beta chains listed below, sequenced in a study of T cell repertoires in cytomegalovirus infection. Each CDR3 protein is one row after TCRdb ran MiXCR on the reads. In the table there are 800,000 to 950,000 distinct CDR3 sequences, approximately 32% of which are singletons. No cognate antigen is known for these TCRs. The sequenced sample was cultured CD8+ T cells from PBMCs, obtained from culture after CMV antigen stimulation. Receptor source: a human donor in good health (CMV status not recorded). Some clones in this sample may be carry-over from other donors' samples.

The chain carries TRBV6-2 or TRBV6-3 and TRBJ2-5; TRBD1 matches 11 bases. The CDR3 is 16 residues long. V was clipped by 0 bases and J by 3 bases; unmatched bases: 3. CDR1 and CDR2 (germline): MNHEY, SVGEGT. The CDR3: CASSYSRTGGEETQYF. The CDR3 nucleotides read TGTGCCAGCAGTTACTCGCGGACAGGGGGCGAAGAGACCCAGTACTTC.

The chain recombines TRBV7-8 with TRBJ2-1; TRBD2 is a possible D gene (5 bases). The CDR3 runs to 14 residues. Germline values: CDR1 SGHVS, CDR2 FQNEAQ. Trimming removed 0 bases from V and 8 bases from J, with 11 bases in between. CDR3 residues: CASSLAWGVDEQFF. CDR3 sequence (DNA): TGTGCCAGCAGCTTAGCATGGGGAGTTGATGAGCAGTTCTTC. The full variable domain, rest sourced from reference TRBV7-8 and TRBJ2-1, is GAGVSQSPRYKVAKRGQDVALRCDPISGHVSLFWYQQALGQGPEFLTYFQNEAQLDKSGLPSDRFFAERPEGSVSTLKIQRTQQEDSAVYLCASSLAWGVDEQFFGPGTRLTVL.

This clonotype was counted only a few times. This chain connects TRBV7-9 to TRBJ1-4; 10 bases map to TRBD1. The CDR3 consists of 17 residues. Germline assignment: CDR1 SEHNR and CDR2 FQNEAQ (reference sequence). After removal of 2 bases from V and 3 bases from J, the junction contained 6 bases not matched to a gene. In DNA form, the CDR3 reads TGTGCCAGCAGCTTAACGGGACAGGGGATCGCTAATGAAAAACTGTTTTTT. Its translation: CASSLTGQGIANEKLFF. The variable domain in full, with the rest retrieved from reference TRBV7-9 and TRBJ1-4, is DTGVSQNPRHKITKRGQNVTFRCDPISEHNRLYWYRQTLGQGPEFLTYFQNEAQLEKSRLLSDRFSAERPKGSFSTLEIQRTEQGDSAMYLCASSLTGQGIANEKLFFGSGTQLSVL.

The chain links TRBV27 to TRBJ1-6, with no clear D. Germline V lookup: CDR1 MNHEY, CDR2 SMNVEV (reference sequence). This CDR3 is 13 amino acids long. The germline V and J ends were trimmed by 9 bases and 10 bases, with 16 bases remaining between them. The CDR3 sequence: CASSVGIGSPLHF. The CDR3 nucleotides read TGTGCCAGTTCGGTCGGGATAGGCTCACCCCTCCACTTT.

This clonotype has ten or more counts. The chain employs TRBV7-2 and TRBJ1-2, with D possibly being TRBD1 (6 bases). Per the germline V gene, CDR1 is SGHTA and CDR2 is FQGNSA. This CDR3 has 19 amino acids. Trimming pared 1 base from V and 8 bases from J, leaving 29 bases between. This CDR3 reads CASSLDPYGGGTPTEGYTF. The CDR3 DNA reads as TGTGCCAGCAGCTTAGATCCCTATGGAGGGGGAACCCCTACTGAAGGCTACACCTTC. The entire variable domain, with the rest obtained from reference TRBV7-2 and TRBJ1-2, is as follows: GAGVSQSPSNKVTEKGKDVELRCDPISGHTALYWYRQSLGQGLEFLIYFQGNSAPDKSGLPSDRFSAERTGGSVSTLTIQRTQQEDSAVYLCASSLDPYGGGTPTEGYTFGSGTRLTVV.

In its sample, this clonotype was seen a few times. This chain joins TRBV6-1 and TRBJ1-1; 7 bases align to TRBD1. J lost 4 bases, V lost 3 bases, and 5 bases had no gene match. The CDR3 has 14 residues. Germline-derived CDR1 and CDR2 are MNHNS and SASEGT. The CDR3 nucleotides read TGTGCCAGCAGTGACCCCGACAGGGCCACTGAAGCTTTCTTT. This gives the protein CASSDPDRATEAFF.

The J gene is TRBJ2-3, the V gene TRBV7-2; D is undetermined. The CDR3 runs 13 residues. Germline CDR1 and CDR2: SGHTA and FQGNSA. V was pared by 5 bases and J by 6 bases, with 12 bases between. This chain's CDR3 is CASSVDLTDTQYF. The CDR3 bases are TGTGCCAGCAGCGTCGATTTAACCGATACGCAGTATTTT.

The CDR3 bases are TGTGCCAGCAGCGTAGAGGGGACTACAAAATACACCGGGGAGCTGTTTTTT. It encodes CASSVEGTTKYTGELFF. This rearrangement joins TRBV9 to TRBJ2-2; 7 nucleotides line up with TRBD2. CDR1 and CDR2 (germline): SGDLS, YYNGEE. CDR3 length: 17 amino acids. V trimming: 0 bases; J trimming: 3 bases; junction bases outside the gene matches: 8.

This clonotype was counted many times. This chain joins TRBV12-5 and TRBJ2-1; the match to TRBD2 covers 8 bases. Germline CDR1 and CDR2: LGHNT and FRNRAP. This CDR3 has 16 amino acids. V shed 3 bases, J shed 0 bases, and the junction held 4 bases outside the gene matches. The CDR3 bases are TGTGCTAGTGGTTTAGCGGGGGAGAGCTCCTACAATGAGCAGTTCTTC. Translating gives CASGLAGESSYNEQFF.

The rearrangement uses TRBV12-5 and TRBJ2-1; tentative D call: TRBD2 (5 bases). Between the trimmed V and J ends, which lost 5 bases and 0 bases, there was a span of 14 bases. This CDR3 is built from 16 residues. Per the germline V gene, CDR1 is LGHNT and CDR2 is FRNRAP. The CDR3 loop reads CASGNPIASSYNEQFF. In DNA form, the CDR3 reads TGTGCTAGTGGTAACCCAATAGCGAGCTCCTACAATGAGCAGTTCTTC.

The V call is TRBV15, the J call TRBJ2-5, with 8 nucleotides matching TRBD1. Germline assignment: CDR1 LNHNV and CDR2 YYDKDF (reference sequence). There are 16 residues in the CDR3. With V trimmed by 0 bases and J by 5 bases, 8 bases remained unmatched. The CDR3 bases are TGTGCCACCAGCAGAGATGGGGCAGGGGGCCTGGAGACCCAGTACTTC. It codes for CATSRDGAGGLETQYF.

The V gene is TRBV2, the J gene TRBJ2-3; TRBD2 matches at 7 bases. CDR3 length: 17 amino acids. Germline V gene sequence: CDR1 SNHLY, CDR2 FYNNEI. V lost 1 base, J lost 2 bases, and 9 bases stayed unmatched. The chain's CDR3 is CASSEGESGDPTDTQYF. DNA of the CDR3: TGTGCCAGCAGTGAAGGAGAAAGCGGGGACCCCACAGATACGCAGTATTTT.

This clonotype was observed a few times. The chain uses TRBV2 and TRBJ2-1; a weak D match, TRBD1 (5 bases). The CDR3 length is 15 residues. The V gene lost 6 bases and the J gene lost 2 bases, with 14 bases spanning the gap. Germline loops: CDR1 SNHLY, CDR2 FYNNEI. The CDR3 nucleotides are TGTGCCAGCAGGCTGGGGCCCGAGCCCTACAATGAGCAGTTCTTC. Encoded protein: CASRLGPEPYNEQFF.

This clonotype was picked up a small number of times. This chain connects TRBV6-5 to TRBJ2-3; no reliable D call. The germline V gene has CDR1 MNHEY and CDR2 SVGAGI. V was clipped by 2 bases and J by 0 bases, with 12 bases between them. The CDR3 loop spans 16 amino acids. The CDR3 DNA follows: TGTGCCAGCAGTTACGGTCGGCAGACAAGCACAGATACGCAGTATTTT. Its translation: CASSYGRQTSTDTQYF.

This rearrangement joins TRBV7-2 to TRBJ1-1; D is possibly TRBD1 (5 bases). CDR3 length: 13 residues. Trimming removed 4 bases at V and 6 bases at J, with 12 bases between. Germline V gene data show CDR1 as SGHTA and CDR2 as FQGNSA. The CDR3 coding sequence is TGTGCCAGCAGCTCCCCTTGGGACCCTGAAGCTTTCTTT. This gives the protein CASSSPWDPEAFF.